What follows describes a single T cell receptor beta chain. Cohorts were assigned according to the clinical history that participants reported. The source of the sample is a study of blood T cell repertoires in COVID-19. Sequencing was performed with immunoSEQ multiplex PCR; in TCRdb, only in-frame clones are kept and a portion is missing. Of some 300,000 clones in the sample, 75% to 90% were seen once. Germline-derived CDR1 and CDR2 are MNHEY and SVGAGI. Trimming stripped 5 bases from V and 6 bases from J, with 14 bases between. The CDR3 covers 15 residues. The receptor was derived from a middle-aged woman who had recovered from COVID-19. The chain has TRBV6-5 and TRBJ1-6; D is unresolved. Sequences were obtained from PBMCs or T cells enriched from blood (not recorded which). CDR3 residues: CASSPRVDTNSPLHF. CDR3 DNA sequence: TGTGCCAGCAGTCCCCGGGTTGATACTAATTCACCCCTCCACTTT.